This section outlines one T cell receptor (beta chain) sequence together with its context. Its antigen is not identified. This likely came from a read error, as a far larger clone is one base away. Looked up from germline, CDR1 is WSHSY and CDR2 is SAAADI. Trimming took off 2 bases at V and 6 bases at J, with 14 bases between the two ends. CDR3 length: 15 amino acids. This specimen belongs to a study of shared clonotypes between healthy human individuals. Study observations and caveats: In having few donors, the study represented limited genetic and exposure-history diversity.

Sequencing was performed with immunoSEQ multiplex PCR; in TCRdb, only in-frame clones are kept and a portion is missing. This table has some 490,000 clones, about 78% appearing once. Donors, healthy HIV-negative adults, lacked recent acute infections or vaccinations. The V call is TRBV10-2, the J call TRBJ1-5; perhaps TRBD1 as D (6 bases). Sequenced input: PBMCs. The receptor comes from a middle-aged woman in good health. Some clones in this sample may be carry-over from other donors' samples. The CDR3 DNA sequence: TGCGCCAGCAGTGAGGACAGGACCCGCAGTCAGCCCCAGCATTTT. Its protein product is CASSEDRTRSQPQHF.